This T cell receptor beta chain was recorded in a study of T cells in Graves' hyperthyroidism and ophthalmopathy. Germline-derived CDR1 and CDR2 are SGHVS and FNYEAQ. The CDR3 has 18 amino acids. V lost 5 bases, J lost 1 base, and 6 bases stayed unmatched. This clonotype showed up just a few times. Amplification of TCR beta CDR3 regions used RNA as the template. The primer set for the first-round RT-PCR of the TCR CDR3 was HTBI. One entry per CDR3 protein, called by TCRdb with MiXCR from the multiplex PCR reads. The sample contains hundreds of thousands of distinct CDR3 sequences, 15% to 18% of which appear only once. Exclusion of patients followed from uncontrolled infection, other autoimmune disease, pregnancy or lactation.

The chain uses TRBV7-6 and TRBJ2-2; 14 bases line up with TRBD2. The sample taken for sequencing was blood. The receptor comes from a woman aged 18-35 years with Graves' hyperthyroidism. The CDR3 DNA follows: TGTGCCAGCAGCCTCGGGACTAGCGGGGGAAGGAACACCGGGGAGCTGTTTTTT. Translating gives CASSLGTSGGRNTGELFF.